This T cell receptor beta chain was recorded in a study of T cells in women clearing cervical HPV infection. Looking at the study overall: Cases' blood sampling followed lesion detection by median about 150 days (90 to 200). HLA type stays a possible confounder, typing being limited. Study-level results: TRBV6-7 abundance was lower in cases than controls (around 0.1% versus 0.15%).

Regarding this clone: Its target is not known. The read terminates 3 residues ahead of where the CDR3 ends, so the germline J gene completes it.

V was shortened by 7 bases and J by 7 bases, with 13 bases between the two germline ends. This CDR3 is 11 amino acids long. The V gene's germline CDR1 is SQVTM and CDR2 ANQGSEA. The assay was immunoSEQ multiplex PCR, and TCRdb's table has in-frame clones only and misses some. The sample has tens of thousands of clones, and its top ten clones hold 6.5% to 8.5%. This sequence was found in a woman between 18 and 70 years old with a cervical HPV16 infection that either progressed to CIN3+ or cleared (not recorded which). The specimen was blood buffy coat. The V and J genes are TRBV29-1 and TRBJ2-5; D unresolved. The CDR3 loop reads CSADTRGTQYF. Partial CDR3 DNA: TGCAGCGCCGACACCCGTGGGACC. Supplemented by reference TRBV29-1 and TRBJ2-5, the full variable domain reads SAVISQKPSRDICQRGTSLTIQCQVDSQVTMMFWYRQQPGQSLTLIATANQGSEATYESGFVIDKFPISRPNLTFSTLTVSNMSPEDSSIYLCSADTRGTQYFGPGTRLLVL.